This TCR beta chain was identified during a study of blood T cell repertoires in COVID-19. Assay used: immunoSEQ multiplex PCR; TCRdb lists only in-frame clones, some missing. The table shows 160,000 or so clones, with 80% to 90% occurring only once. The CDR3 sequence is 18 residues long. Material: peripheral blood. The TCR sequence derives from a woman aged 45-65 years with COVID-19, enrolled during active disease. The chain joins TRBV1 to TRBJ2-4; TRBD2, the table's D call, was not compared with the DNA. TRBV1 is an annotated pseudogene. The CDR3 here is CTSSQCQVRGAVKNIQYF. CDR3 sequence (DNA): TGCACCAGCAGCCAATGTCAGGTCCGGGGGGCGGTCAAAAACATTCAGTACTTC.